Given below is one T cell receptor (beta chain) in context. What it binds is not known. The record originates from a study of CD8 T cells in ankylosing spondylitis. Study-level points and caveats: The study looked at matched synovial fluid samples from ankylosing spondylitis patients. Disease-linked clones were reported to be significantly enriched there. With a CD8+ phenotype, disease-linked clones were relatively rare in peripheral blood. A TCR beta motif of 7 to 9 highly homologous variants seemed to mark ankylosing spondylitis blood.

Libraries of TCR beta came from quantitative 5'-RACE with molecular barcodes. TCRdb re-called the 5' RACE reads through MiXCR, storing one row per CDR3 protein. The sample lists over 30,000 distinct CDR3 sequences, approximately 15% seen once, with 45% in the top ten. The V end was cut by 7 bases, the J end by 6 bases, with 9 bases between. This CDR3 is 12 amino acids long. Sequenced: blood. The clonotype originates from a male donor with ankylosing spondylitis or in good health (not recorded which). The rearrangement uses TRBV12-3 or TRBV12-4 and TRBJ2-2; D gene unclear. CDR3: CASNTVAGELFF. The CDR3 DNA sequence: TGTGCCAGCAACACGGTTGCCGGGGAGCTGTTTTTT.